This passage covers 10 T cell receptor beta chains from one sample sequenced in a study of a mutant IDH1 vaccine in newly diagnosed glioma. The sample's time point: baseline, week 1 (first vaccination visit). The treatment is: pre-vaccination baseline after standard-of-care therapy. Assay: immunoSEQ multiplex PCR; the TCRdb copy retains only in-frame clones and omits some. This table has tens of thousands of clones, around 82% appearing once. Sequencing used PBMCs, obtained from a glioma patient treated with radiotherapy, temozolomide or both. These receptor sequences come from a woman between 50 and 59 years old with glioma.

This chain joins TRBV5-5 and TRBJ1-1; D call uncertain. V lost 1 base to trimming and J lost 1 base, with 8 bases between them. Germline V gives CDR1 SGHKS, CDR2 YYEKEE (reference sequence). The CDR3 sequence is 14 residues long. The CDR3 here is CASSLSQGNTEAFF. The CDR3 nucleotides read TGTGCCAGCAGCTTGTCACAAGGGAACACTGAAGCTTTCTTT.

V and J are TRBV5-1 and TRBJ2-1; no reliable D call. The length of the CDR3 is 13 residues. Germline CDR1 reads SGHRS; CDR2 reads YFSETQ. V gave up 0 bases and J gave up 8 bases, with 9 bases separating them. DNA for the CDR3: TGCGCCAGCAGCTTGGTAGTGATGGATGAGCAGTTCTTC. Amino acids: CASSLVVMDEQFF.

The gene calls are TRBV28 and TRBJ1-2; D is perhaps TRBD1 (5 bases). Per the germline V gene, CDR1 is MDHEN and CDR2 is SYDVKM. This CDR3 has 14 residues. The ends were cut back, 6 bases at V and 0 bases at J, with 11 bases in the middle. Here the CDR3 DNA reads TGTGCCAGCAGCCGGGGGGGTCCTAACTATGGCTACACCTTC. It yields the protein CASSRGGPNYGYTF.

The CDR3 sequence: CASRDRGYNSPLHF. DNA for the CDR3: TGTGCCAGCAGGGACAGGGGCTATAATTCACCCCTCCACTTT. This chain joins TRBV25-1 and TRBJ1-6; TRBD1 agrees at 9 bases. Germline V gives CDR1 MGHDK, CDR2 SYGVNS. The CDR3 sequence is 14 residues long. The ends lost 6 bases at V and 3 bases at J; junction bases unmatched: 0.

This sequence joins TRBV5-4 and TRBJ1-2; D unresolved. The V gene's germline CDR1 is SGHNT and CDR2 YYREEE (reference sequence). Trimming shortened V by 0 bases and J by 3 bases, and 6 bases separated the two germline ends. This CDR3 has 13 residues. CDR3 region: CASSLDGYYGYTF. The DNA for the CDR3 is TGTGCCAGCAGCTTGGACGGTTACTATGGCTACACCTTC.

J is TRBJ2-1 and V is TRBV4-2; 8 positions agree with TRBD1. Germline CDR1 LGHNA, CDR2 YNFKEQ. The CDR3 sequence is 15 residues long. V lost 0 bases and J lost 4; bases outside the gene matches: 2. The chain's CDR3 is CASSQEQGGYNEQFF. CDR3 nucleotides: TGTGCCAGCAGCCAAGAACAGGGGGGATACAATGAGCAGTTCTTC.

The chain couples TRBV27 to TRBJ1-2; D remains unclear. This CDR3 has 14 amino acids. The V and J ends lost 5 bases and 4 bases respectively, with 14 bases between them. The germline V gene has CDR1 MNHEY and CDR2 SMNVEV (reference sequence). The CDR3 nucleotides read TGTGCCAGCAGTCTACGGCCCCCCGTCTATGGCTACACCTTC. This sequence encodes CASSLRPPVYGYTF.

The V and J genes are TRBV5-1 and TRBJ2-7; D might be TRBD2 (6 bases). Germline-derived CDR1 and CDR2 are SGHRS and YFSETQ. The CDR3 consists of 15 residues. V lost 4 bases and J 1 base, leaving 15 bases between the germline ends. CDR3 amino acids: CASSRGDSRSYEQYF. The CDR3 DNA reads TGCGCCAGCAGCCGCGGGGATAGTAGGTCCTACGAGCAGTACTTC.

The chain couples TRBV5-1 to TRBJ2-5; TRBD2 agrees at 13 bases. Germline V gene sequence: CDR1 SGHRS, CDR2 YFSETQ. After removal of 0 bases from V and 5 bases from J, the junction contained 4 bases not matched to a gene. This CDR3 contains 16 residues. The CDR3 reads CASSLAGLAGMETQYF. The CDR3 DNA reads as TGCGCCAGCAGCTTGGCGGGACTAGCGGGGATGGAGACCCAGTACTTC.

This clone showed up just a few times. CDR3 sequence reads: CASSWMERESGELFF. The CDR3 DNA is TGTGCCAGTAGTTGGATGGAGAGGGAGAGCGGGGAGCTGTTTTTT. The J gene is TRBJ2-2, the V gene TRBV19; a possible D gene is TRBD2 (5 bases). Germline CDR1 LNHDA, CDR2 SQIVND (reference sequence). The CDR3 runs 15 residues. Trimming stripped 5 bases from V and 7 bases from J, with 17 bases between.